This passage covers 5 T cell receptor beta chains from one sample sequenced in a study of T cell changes during pregnancy in multiple sclerosis. Clones were read by immunoSEQ multiplex PCR, and TCRdb kept only the in-frame ones, dropping some. The sample carries approximately 40,000 clones, around 92% recorded once. Sequences were obtained from peripheral blood. These receptors originate from a female donor with multiple sclerosis, enrolled in a pregnancy study.

This chain uses TRBV14 with TRBJ1-4; tentatively, D is TRBD1 (5 bases). From germline, CDR1 is SGHDN and CDR2 FVKESK. Trimming removed 3 bases at V and 10 bases at J, with 18 bases between. The CDR3 is 15 residues long. The CDR3 bases are TGTGCCAGCAGCCACACTCCCGGGGGTTTGTCAAAACTGTTTTTT. Protein sequence: CASSHTPGGLSKLFF.

The V call is TRBV6-1, the J call TRBJ1-4, with D possibly being TRBD1 (5 bases). Germline lookup yields CDR1 MNHNS and CDR2 SASEGT. Trimming cost V 3 bases and J 6 bases, with 11 bases left between them. The CDR3 has 14 residues. CDR3 residues: CASSETAPYEKLFF. The DNA of the CDR3 is TGTGCCAGCAGTGAGACAGCCCCTTATGAAAAACTGTTTTTT.

V is TRBV30 and J is TRBJ2-7; D gene ambiguous. The V gene lost 2 bases and the J gene lost 12 bases, with 14 bases spanning the gap. The CDR3 length is 11 residues. Germline CDR1 and CDR2: GTSNPN and SVGIG (reference sequence). The CDR3 DNA is TGTGCCTGGAGTCGAACGGAGACGCTGTACTTC. As protein: CAWSRTETLYF.

The chain combines TRBV11-2 with TRBJ2-7; D may be TRBD1 (6 bases). The V end was cut by 5 bases, the J end by 3 bases, with 8 bases between. Germline V lookup: CDR1 SGHAT, CDR2 FQNNGV. CDR3 length equals 12 residues. As DNA, the CDR3 is TGTGCCAGCAGCACGGACAGCTACGAGCAGTACTTC. Its translation is CASSTDSYEQYF.

CDR3 residues: CASSLEGRAKNIQYF. The DNA of the CDR3 is TGTGCCAGCAGCTTGGAGGGTCGGGCCAAAAACATTCAGTACTTC. The rearrangement links TRBV5-6 to TRBJ2-4; D ambiguous. Deletions cut 0 bases from V and 1 base from J, with 8 bases between. The CDR3 runs to 15 residues. Germline V lookup: CDR1 SGHDT, CDR2 YYEEEE. The whole variable domain, filled in from reference TRBV5-6 and TRBJ2-4, reads DAGVTQSPTHLIKTRGQQVTLRCSPKSGHDTVSWYQQALGQGPQFIFQYYEEEERQRGNFPDRFSGHQFPNYSSELNVNALLLGDSALYLCASSLEGRAKNIQYFGAGTRLSVL.